This is a list of T cell receptor beta chains from one sample in a study of shared clonotypes between healthy human individuals. Clones were sequenced by immunoSEQ multiplex PCR, and TCRdb holds only the in-frame ones, with some missing. The data contain some 1.4 million clones, around 97% of them singletons. Material for sequencing was naive CD4+ T cells sorted from blood. These receptors were collected from a man under 40 in good health. The CDR3 runs from the conserved cysteine through the conserved F or W. The order of the fields is V gene, J gene, D gene, clone size, CDR3 DNA, CDR3 protein. D genes are given only for firm matches. Only part of the rows carry a size: once, few, many, or a class if the clone is expanded.

V: TRBV6-6
J: TRBJ2-2
D: NA
size: NA
DNA: TGTGCCAGCAGTAGAGGGACGATGAACACCGGGGAGCTGTTTTTT
CDR3: CASSRGTMNTGELFF

V: TRBV5-1
J: TRBJ1-4
D: NA
size: NA
DNA: TGCGCCAGCAGCTGGGCTGCAACTAATGAAAAACTGTTTTTT
CDR3: CASSWAATNEKLFF

V: TRBV5-1
J: TRBJ2-7
D: NA
size: NA
DNA: TGCGCCAGCAGCCCCGGACCACAGTCGGGCGAGCAGTACTTC
CDR3: CASSPGPQSGEQYF

V: TRBV27
J: TRBJ2-3
D: NA
size: NA
DNA: TGTGCCAGCAGTTTAGGGCTCCCCACAGATACGCAGTATTTT
CDR3: CASSLGLPTDTQYF

V: TRBV28
J: TRBJ1-1
D: NA
size: NA
DNA: TGTGCCAGCAGTTTTATCAGGGTGAACACTGAAGCTTTCTTT
CDR3: CASSFIRVNTEAFF

V: TRBV5-1
J: TRBJ2-2
D: NA
size: NA
DNA: TGCGCCAGCAGCTCCCTGCCAGGGGACAACACCGGGGAGCTGTTTTTT
CDR3: CASSSLPGDNTGELFF

V: TRBV6-5
J: TRBJ2-7
D: NA
size: NA
DNA: TGTGCCAGCAGTTACAGTAATACACCAACCTACGAGCAGTACTTC
CDR3: CASSYSNTPTYEQYF

V: TRBV6-5
J: TRBJ2-7
D: NA
size: NA
DNA: TGTGCCAGCAGTTACGTCGGGCCACCCTACGAGCAGTACTTC
CDR3: CASSYVGPPYEQYF

V: TRBV18
J: TRBJ2-7
D: NA
size: NA
DNA: TGTGCCAGCTCACCAGCGCCGGTACCCCGGGGCGAGCAGTACTTC
CDR3: CASSPAPVPRGEQYF

V: TRBV19
J: TRBJ1-2
D: TRBD1
size: NA
DNA: TGTGCCAGTGGAACAGGGGCAGCTAACTATGGCTACACCTTC
CDR3: CASGTGAANYGYTF

V: TRBV19
J: TRBJ2-7
D: NA
size: NA
DNA: TGTGCCAGTAGTAATTCGTATCGCGAGCAGTACTTC
CDR3: CASSNSYREQYF

V: TRBV5-5
J: TRBJ1-5
D: NA
size: NA
DNA: TGTGCCAGCAGCTTGGGCCGGGGCGCACCCTATAGCAATCAGCCCCAGCATTTT
CDR3: CASSLGRGAPYSNQPQHF

V: TRBV9
J: TRBJ2-3
D: NA
size: NA
DNA: TGTGCCAGCAGCCCACAGGTGGGGGGCACAGATACGCAGTATTTT
CDR3: CASSPQVGGTDTQYF

V: TRBV6-5
J: TRBJ2-3
D: NA
size: NA
DNA: TGTGCCAGCAGTTACGGGTCAGGGGACACAGATACGCAGTATTTT
CDR3: CASSYGSGDTDTQYF

V: TRBV21-1
J: TRBJ2-2
D: NA
size: NA
DNA: TGTGCCAGCAGCAAAGAGACCGGGGAGCTGTTTTTT
CDR3: CASSKETGELFF

V: TRBV15
J: TRBJ2-7
D: TRBD1
size: NA
DNA: TGTGCCACCAGCAGAGGTCCACAGGGGAAGTACGAGCAGTACTTC
CDR3: CATSRGPQGKYEQYF

V: TRBV7-2
J: TRBJ2-2
D: NA
size: NA
DNA: TGTGCCAGCAGCGGAAGGTGGTCCGGGGAGCTGTTTTTT
CDR3: CASSGRWSGELFF

V: TRBV29-1
J: TRBJ2-1
D: TRBD1
size: NA
DNA: TGCAGCGTTGGGGACAGGGGGGGTAGCAATGAGCAGTTCTTC
CDR3: CSVGDRGGSNEQFF

V: TRBV29-1
J: TRBJ1-1
D: TRBD1
size: NA
DNA: TGCAGCGTCGATACAGGGGGCGCGGGAACTGAAGCTTTCTTT
CDR3: CSVDTGGAGTEAFF

V: TRBV4-3
J: TRBJ2-4
D: NA
size: NA
DNA: TGCGCCAGCAGCCAAGACTTCGGGCGGGGCAGCAAAAACATTCAGTACTTC
CDR3: CASSQDFGRGSKNIQYF

V: TRBV10-3
J: TRBJ2-1
D: TRBD2
size: NA
DNA: TGTGCCACCGGGGAGGGCGCGGGACTAGCAGGGAACAATGAGCAGTTCTTC
CDR3: CATGEGAGLAGNNEQFF

V: TRBV5-1
J: TRBJ2-6
D: NA
size: NA
DNA: TGCGCCAGCAGCTTGACCGCAACAGGGTATGGGGCCAACGTCCTGACTTTC
CDR3: CASSLTATGYGANVLTF

V: TRBV29-1
J: TRBJ1-4
D: NA
size: NA
DNA: TGCAGCGTTGAAGGGTCTAATGAAAAACTGTTTTTT
CDR3: CSVEGSNEKLFF

V: TRBV4-1
J: TRBJ2-5
D: NA
size: NA
DNA: TGCGCCAGCAGCTACCTGCGAGGGTCCCCTCGGGCGGAGACCCAGTACTTC
CDR3: CASSYLRGSPRAETQYF

V: TRBV5-5
J: TRBJ2-5
D: NA
size: NA
DNA: TGTGCCAGCAGCTTGGCGGGATTCCAAGAGACCCAGTACTTC
CDR3: CASSLAGFQETQYF

V: TRBV1
J: TRBJ2-1
D: NA
size: NA
DNA: TGCACCAGCAGCCAAGACTTGCGGGAGGGCCTCTCCAATGAGCAGTTCTTC
CDR3: CTSSQDLREGLSNEQFF

V: TRBV15
J: TRBJ2-6
D: NA
size: NA
DNA: TGTGCCACCAGCGGATCTTTCTCTGGGGCCAACGTCCTGACTTTC
CDR3: CATSGSFSGANVLTF

V: TRBV4-3
J: TRBJ1-2
D: NA
size: NA
DNA: TGCGCCAGCAGCCAAGACCAGGGAGCTAACTATGGCTACACCTTC
CDR3: CASSQDQGANYGYTF

V: TRBV28
J: TRBJ2-7
D: TRBD1
size: NA
DNA: TGTGCCAGCAGTATACAGACAGGGCGTAACAGCTACGAGCAGTACTTC
CDR3: CASSIQTGRNSYEQYF

V: TRBV7-3
J: TRBJ1-2
D: NA
size: few
DNA: TGTGCCAGCAGCAAATCACCCGGGGGTAGTAATGGCTACACCTTC
CDR3: CASSKSPGGSNGYTF

V: TRBV6-1
J: TRBJ1-5
D: NA
size: NA
DNA: TGTGCCAGCAGTGATCAAGGGGTCAGCAATCAGCCCCAGCATTTT
CDR3: CASSDQGVSNQPQHF

V: TRBV9
J: TRBJ2-2
D: TRBD2
size: once
DNA: TGTGCCAGCACCAAGACTAGCGATACCCGGGAGCTGTTTTTT
CDR3: CASTKTSDTRELFF

V: TRBV9
J: TRBJ2-1
D: TRBD1
size: NA
DNA: TGTGCCAGCAGCAGGGGGCCCTCGAATGAGCAGTTCTTC
CDR3: CASSRGPSNEQFF

V: TRBV7-9
J: TRBJ2-4
D: NA
size: NA
DNA: TGTGCCAGCAGCTTAGTAAAACCCGGGACGGTTATGAACATTCAGTACTTC
CDR3: CASSLVKPGTVMNIQYF